This is a list of T cell receptor beta chains from one sample in a study of T cell responses to AZD1222 COVID-19 vaccine. This table comes from immunoSEQ multiplex PCR, and its TCRdb copy is limited to in-frame clones, with some not included. Counted here are 160,000 or so clones, 87% occurring once; the ten biggest clones make up approximately 9%. The starting material was peripheral blood, obtained 28 days after the second AZD1222 dose. These receptors were obtained from an adult who received the AZD1222 COVID-19 vaccine. The CDR3 runs from the conserved cysteine through the conserved F or W. A D gene is named only where the DNA matches it firmly. The size of a clone is reported for some rows only, either as once, few or many, or as a class for expanded clones.

TRBJ1-1 | TRBV7-2 | - | - | TGTGCCAGCAGCCCTACAGGGCGAACTGAAGCTTTCTTT | CASSPTGRTEAFF
TRBJ2-7 | TRBV3-1/TRBV3-2 | - | - | TGTGCCAGCAGCCAAGGGGCCAGGGTCCCCCCGTCCGAGCAGTACTTC | CASSQGARVPPSEQYF
TRBJ1-5 | TRBV2 | - | - | TGTGCCAGCAGTGAAGCGACGGGGTATCAGCCCCAGCATTTT | CASSEATGYQPQHF
TRBJ2-3 | TRBV5-4 | - | few | TGTGCCAGCAGCCCTTATGGGGGTACGCAGTATTTT | CASSPYGGTQYF
TRBJ2-3 | TRBV7-3 | - | - | TGTGCCAGCAGCTTAAGAGTAGCGCCGAGCACAGATACGCAGTATTTT | CASSLRVAPSTDTQYF
TRBJ2-1 | TRBV29-1 | TRBD2 | - | TGCAGCGTTTCGACTAGCGGGGGACTATACAATGAGCAGTTCTTC | CSVSTSGGLYNEQFF
TRBJ2-7 | TRBV14 | - | - | TGTGCCAGCAGCTTCGGAGGTAGCAGCTACGAGCAGTACTTC | CASSFGGSSYEQYF
TRBJ2-7 | TRBV18 | TRBD2 | - | TGTGCCAGCTCACGACAGGGGATTGGGAGCGGGAGGGAATTTTCCTACGAGCAGTACTTC | CASSRQGIGSGREFSYEQYF
TRBJ2-1 | TRBV18 | TRBD2 | - | TGTGCCAGCTCACCCTCCCTAGCGGGCCTCTACAATGAGCAGTTCTTC | CASSPSLAGLYNEQFF
TRBJ2-7 | TRBV3-1/TRBV3-2 | - | - | TGTGCCAGCAGCCAATGGGAGGGGGAAGAGGACTTC | CASSQWEGEEDF
TRBJ1-3 | TRBV3-1/TRBV3-2 | TRBD1 | - | TGTGCCAGCAGCCCCCGGGACAGACTAAACACCATATATTTT | CASSPRDRLNTIYF
TRBJ1-5 | TRBV19 | - | - | TGTGCCAGTGGAGCTTTAATTGTCGGCCAGCATAGCAATCAGCCCCAGCATTTT | CASGALIVGQHSNQPQHF
TRBJ1-6 | TRBV4-3 | - | - | TGCGCCAGCAGCCAAGATGGGGCAGGGAGCAATTCACCCCTCCACTTT | CASSQDGAGSNSPLHF
TRBJ2-7 | TRBV7-9 | - | - | TGTGCCAGCAGTCCCTATGAGGCCGAGCAGTACTTC | CASSPYEAEQYF
TRBJ1-2 | TRBV3-1/TRBV3-2 | TRBD1 | - | TGTGCCAGCAGCTTCCAACCCGGGACAGGGGGCCGAAATGATGGCTACACCTTC | CASSFQPGTGGRNDGYTF
TRBJ1-3 | TRBV6-5 | - | - | TGTGCCAGCAGCCGAACGGGGCCCTCTGGAAACACCATATATTTT | CASSRTGPSGNTIYF
TRBJ1-2 | TRBV28 | - | - | TGTGCCAGCAGTTTAGCCAGGGGTCTGAACTATGGCTACACCTTC | CASSLARGLNYGYTF
TRBJ1-4 | TRBV4-1 | - | - | TGCGCCAGCAGCCAGAGTCGCGACAGGTCTAATGAAAAACTGTTTTTT | CASSQSRDRSNEKLFF
TRBJ1-2 | TRBV29-1 | - | - | TGCAGCGTTGAAGTTGGGTCGGGCTATGGCTACACCTTC | CSVEVGSGYGYTF
TRBJ2-2 | TRBV6-1 | - | - | TGTGCCAGCAGTTCCACTGACACCGGGGAGCTGTTTTTT | CASSSTDTGELFF
TRBJ2-2 | TRBV7-2 | - | - | TGTGCCAGCAGCCCTCCCCAGGGGCGAAACACCGGGGAGCTGTTTTTT | CASSPPQGRNTGELFF
TRBJ2-3 | TRBV6-2/TRBV6-3 | TRBD2 | - | TGTGCCAGCAGTTACCCAACTAGCGGGAGACCCTCCAGCACAGATACGCAGTATTTT | CASSYPTSGRPSSTDTQYF
TRBJ2-7 | TRBV11-2 | TRBD1 | - | TGTGCCAGCAGCTGGACAGGGGGCGGCGACGAGCAGTACTTC | CASSWTGGGDEQYF
TRBJ2-1 | TRBV18 | - | - | TGTGCCAGCTCACCAGGGAGTAGCTACAATGAGCAGTTCTTC | CASSPGSSYNEQFF
TRBJ1-5 | TRBV6-1 | - | - | TGTGCCAGCAGTGAAGAGGACGTATCGCTGGGTTCGGCCCAGCATTTT | CASSEEDVSLGSAQHF
TRBJ1-1 | TRBV7-3 | TRBD1 | - | TGTGCCAGCAGCGAAACAGGGGGGTTGAACACTGAAGCTTTCTTT | CASSETGGLNTEAFF